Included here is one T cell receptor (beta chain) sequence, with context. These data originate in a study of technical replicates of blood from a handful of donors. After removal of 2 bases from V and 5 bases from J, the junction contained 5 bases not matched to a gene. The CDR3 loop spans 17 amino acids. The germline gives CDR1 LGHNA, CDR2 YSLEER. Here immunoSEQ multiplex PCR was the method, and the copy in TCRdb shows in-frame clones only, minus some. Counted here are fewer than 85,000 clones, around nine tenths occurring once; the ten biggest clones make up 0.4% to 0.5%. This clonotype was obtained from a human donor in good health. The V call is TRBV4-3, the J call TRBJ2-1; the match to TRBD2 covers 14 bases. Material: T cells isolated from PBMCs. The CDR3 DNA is TGCGCCAGCAGCCAACGAGGGACTAGCGGGAGTCACAATGAGCAGTTCTTC. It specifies CASSQRGTSGSHNEQFF.